The 22 T cell receptor beta chains listed next were all sequenced from one sample in a study of blood T cells in healthy people across ages (dated by TCRdb to between 2014 and 2016). The library was generated by 5' RACE. Instrument on record: Illumina HiSeq 2500. A second roughly 7 to 11 cycle PCR used a sample-barcoded 5' primer and a J-beta primer mix. TCRdb reran the public reads through fastp at Q25 and MiXCR, keeping productive beta chains. Each CDR3 protein appears once, grouped with its most common genes and DNA. This sample holds about 1.5 million distinct CDR3 sequences; around 40% were observed only once. Around 4% of the sample lies in the top ten. The source material was blood. The receptors shown here come from a woman between 18 and 30 years old in good health.

The chain employs TRBV11-2 and TRBJ2-3; D possibly corresponds to TRBD2 (7 bases). This CDR3 has 15 residues. V gave up 5 bases and J gave up 0 bases, with 12 bases separating them. Germline assignment: CDR1 SGHAT and CDR2 FQNNGV. This chain's CDR3 is CASSTAGASTDTQYF. The CDR3 nucleotides are TGTGCCAGCAGCACCGCGGGGGCCAGCACAGATACGCAGTATTTT.

Details on this clonotype: Just one base apart from a much larger clone, this may be a read error. V is TRBV6-5 and J is TRBJ2-7, with 11 bases identical to TRBD2. There are 16 residues in the CDR3. In germline, CDR1 is MNHEY, CDR2 SVGAGI. The V and J ends lost 5 bases and 7 bases, in that order; junction bases with no gene match: 13. CDR3 nucleotides: TGTGCCAGCAGTCTTAGACTAGCGGGATGGTGGGATGAGCAGTACTTC. Translating gives CASSLRLAGWWDEQYF.

This CDR3 reads CASSQSLGTGGMNTEAFF. The CDR3 DNA reads TGCGCCAGCAGTCAATCATTGGGAACTGGGGGCATGAACACTGAAGCTTTCTTT. V and J are TRBV23-1 and TRBJ1-1; maybe TRBD1 (6 bases). TRBV23-1 is recorded as an ORF, its role being uncertain. V was shortened by 0 bases and J by 0 bases, with 17 bases between the two germline ends. The CDR3 has 18 amino acids.

This clonotype was counted only a few times. This rearrangement joins TRBV20-1 to TRBJ2-1, with 11 bases matching TRBD1. The CDR3 runs to 14 residues. V was clipped by 3 bases and J by 3 bases; unmatched bases: 1. The germline V gene encodes CDR1 DFQATT and CDR2 SNEGSKA (reference sequence). The CDR3 protein is CSARDRGLYNEQFF. The CDR3 region has the DNA TGCAGTGCTAGGGACAGGGGGCTCTACAATGAGCAGTTCTTC.

The rearrangement uses TRBV7-8 and TRBJ2-1; D call uncertain. The J call may be mistaken, given a closer DNA end match to TRBJ2-7. The CDR3 is made up of 16 amino acids. Germline assignment: CDR1 SGHVS and CDR2 FQNEAQ. Here the CDR3 DNA reads TGTGCCAGCAGCCGAGCGACTGTCCGCTCCTACAATGAGCAGTACTTC. Translating it yields CASSRATVRSYNEQYF.

This clonotype was found many times. The V and J genes are TRBV11-2 and TRBJ2-7; possibly TRBD2 for D (5 bases). The CDR3 extends over 13 amino acids. Between the trimmed V and J ends, which lost 1 base and 5 bases, there was a span of 9 bases. The germline V gene encodes CDR1 SGHAT and CDR2 FQNNGV. In DNA, the CDR3 is TGTGCCAGCAGCTTAGTGCGGGTCCACGAGCAGTACTTC. Residues: CASSLVRVHEQYF. Using reference TRBV11-2 and TRBJ2-7 for the parts outside the CDR3, the full variable domain is EAGVAQSPRYKIIEKRQSVAFWCNPISGHATLYWYQQILGQGPKLLIQFQNNGVVDDSQLPKDRFSAERLKGVDSTLKIQPAKLEDSAVYLCASSLVRVHEQYFGPGTRLTVT.

V is TRBV25-1 and J is TRBJ2-4; unclear D gene. The DNA end lines up better with TRBJ2-7; the J call may be wrong. The germline CDR1 and CDR2 sequences are MGHDK and SYGVNS. The CDR3 runs 12 residues. The CDR3 loop reads CASSDYWGEQYF. The CDR3, as DNA: TGTGCCAGCAGTGATTATTGGGGCGAGCAGTACTTC.

V and J are TRBV6-2 or TRBV6-3 and TRBJ1-1; D is uncertain. V lost 7 bases and J 2 bases, leaving 14 bases between the germline ends. Germline CDR1 MNHEY, CDR2 SVGEGT. CDR3 length: 14 amino acids. The CDR3: CASTPMHSNTEAFF. DNA of the CDR3: TGTGCCAGCACTCCGATGCACTCTAACACTGAAGCTTTCTTT.

The rearrangement joins TRBV4-3 to TRBJ2-7; D call uncertain. CDR3 length equals 15 residues. The V and J ends lost 0 bases and 3 bases respectively, with 12 bases between them. Germline V gene data show CDR1 as LGHNA and CDR2 as YSLEER. The CDR3, as DNA: TGCGCCAGCAGCCAAGATCGGGCTAGAAACTACGAGCAGTACTTC. Protein: CASSQDRARNYEQYF.

About this clonotype: The junction and the germline gene differ at one end; a read error may be behind it. The V and J genes are TRBV10-3 and TRBJ2-7; D remains ambiguous. The CDR3 consists of 13 residues. Germline loops: CDR1 ENHRY, CDR2 SYGVKD. The CDR3 DNA follows: TGTGCCATCAGTGAGTCCGGCTCCCACGAGCAGTACTTC. Amino acid sequence: CAISESGSHEQYF.

The table lists this clonotype with a count of one. J is TRBJ2-5 and V is TRBV4-1, with TRBD2 matching over 8 bases. Gene TRBJ2-7 matches the end of the DNA better, so the J call may be wrong. This CDR3 has 17 residues. Germline V lookup: CDR1 MGHRA, CDR2 YSYEKL. The CDR3 loop reads CASSQVTLSGVTYEQYF. Written as DNA, the CDR3 is TGCGCCAGCAGCCAAGTGACCCTTAGCGGGGTTACCTACGAGCAGTACTTC.

This clonotype was detected only a few times. The V gene is TRBV9, the J gene TRBJ2-7; the D gene is possibly TRBD2 (5 bases). The germline V gene encodes CDR1 SGDLS and CDR2 YYNGEE. This CDR3 has 14 residues. V was trimmed by 3 bases and J by 4 bases, leaving 14 bases between them. CDR3 protein: CASSGRARGYEQYF. CDR3 in DNA: TGTGCCAGCAGCGGTCGAGCCCGGGGTTACGAGCAGTACTTC.

This clonotype was recorded many times. CDR3 nucleotide sequence: TGCGCCAGCAGCTTCGATGATGAGCAGTTCTTC. Its protein is CASSFDDEQFF. The chain carries TRBV5-1 and TRBJ2-1, with no clear D. The CDR3 runs to 11 residues. Germline V gene data show CDR1 as SGHRS and CDR2 as YFSETQ. V lost 2 bases, J lost 8 bases, and 5 bases lay in between. Drawing the rest from reference TRBV5-1 and TRBJ2-1, the complete variable domain is KAGVTQTPRYLIKTRGQQVTLSCSPISGHRSVSWYQQTPGQGLQFLFEYFSETQRNKGNFPGRFSGRQFSNSRSEMNVSTLELGDSALYLCASSFDDEQFFGPGTRLTVL.

This rearrangement joins TRBV7-9 to TRBJ2-2; no reliable D call. CDR3 length: 17 residues. In germline, CDR1 is SEHNR, CDR2 FQNEAQ (reference sequence). V lost 6 bases and J 1 base, leaving 18 bases between the germline ends. This CDR3 reads CASSFPAKGVNTGELFF. DNA for the CDR3: TGTGCCAGCAGTTTCCCCGCCAAAGGCGTGAACACCGGGGAGCTGTTTTTT.

J is TRBJ1-5 and V is TRBV6-2 or TRBV6-3; no definite D call. The V end was cut by 3 bases, the J end by 0 bases, with 15 bases between. CDR1 and CDR2 from the germline V gene are MNHEY and SVGEGT. This CDR3 comprises 17 residues. The CDR3 protein is CASSYGSQSNSNQPQHF. The CDR3 DNA sequence: TGTGCCAGCAGTTATGGTAGCCAAAGTAATAGCAATCAGCCCCAGCATTTT.

This sequence joins TRBV6-6 and TRBJ2-3; D gene ambiguous. From germline, CDR1 is MNHNY and CDR2 SVGAGI (reference sequence). The CDR3 totals 11 residues. Trimming cost V 8 bases and J 6 bases, with 9 bases left between them. The CDR3 reads CASLYYDTQYF. CDR3 bases: TGTGCCAGCCTCTACTACGATACGCAGTATTTT.

This clonotype has only a few counts. V usage is TRBV6-2 or TRBV6-3 and J usage is TRBJ2-7, with 9 nucleotides matching TRBD1. Matching the DNA end better, TRBJ2-5 makes the J call doubtful. This CDR3 spans 16 amino acids. Germline V gene lookup returns CDR1 MNHEY and CDR2 SVGEGT. In DNA, the CDR3 is TGTGCCAGCAGAGTCCTTCGGGGGACAGGGTTAGAGACCCAGTACTTC. It translates to CASRVLRGTGLETQYF.

This chain connects TRBV10-3 to TRBJ2-1; TRBD1 matches 7 bases. CDR1 and CDR2 (germline): ENHRY, SYGVKD. Losses at the gene ends were 3 bases for V and 6 bases for J; bases not matched to a gene: 11. The CDR3 covers 16 residues. In DNA form, the CDR3 reads TGTGCCATCAGTGACCCGACAGGGAATAGTGGCAATGAGCAGTTCTTC. Translated: CAISDPTGNSGNEQFF.

The J gene is TRBJ2-3, the V gene TRBV12-3 or TRBV12-4; 9 bases agree with TRBD2. V was clipped by 6 bases and J by 0 bases; unmatched bases: 10. The CDR3 spans 17 residues. The CDR3 region is CASSPPSGEPSTDTQYF. The CDR3 bases are TGTGCCAGCAGCCCCCCTAGCGGGGAACCTAGCACAGATACGCAGTATTTT.

This clonotype was recorded many times. V is TRBV7-2 and J is TRBJ2-7, with D possibly being TRBD1 (6 bases). The CDR3 contains 14 residues. Trimming removed 5 bases at V and 0 bases at J, with 11 bases between. Germline V gene sequence: CDR1 SGHTA, CDR2 FQGNSA. CDR3 nucleotide sequence: TGTGCCAGCAGCCCACAGGGTCCCTCCTACGAGCAGTACTTC. The encoded protein is CASSPQGPSYEQYF.

This clonotype was recorded a few times. The chain links TRBV27 to TRBJ1-5; D gene unclear. The ends were cut back, 4 bases at V and 3 bases at J, with 7 bases in the middle. CDR1 is MNHEY, CDR2 SMNVEV, per germline (reference sequence). The CDR3 is made up of 13 amino acids. The CDR3 spells CASSSWDNQPQHF. The CDR3 DNA reads TGTGCCAGCAGTTCATGGGACAATCAGCCCCAGCATTTT.

The chain is built from TRBV5-1 and TRBJ1-1; no clear D. This CDR3 is built from 15 residues. Germline values: CDR1 SGHRS, CDR2 YFSETQ. Trimming stripped 4 bases from V and 0 bases from J, with 13 bases between. This CDR3 is CASSTEQKLNTEAFF. The CDR3 DNA sequence: TGCGCCAGCAGCACTGAACAGAAATTGAACACTGAAGCTTTCTTT.